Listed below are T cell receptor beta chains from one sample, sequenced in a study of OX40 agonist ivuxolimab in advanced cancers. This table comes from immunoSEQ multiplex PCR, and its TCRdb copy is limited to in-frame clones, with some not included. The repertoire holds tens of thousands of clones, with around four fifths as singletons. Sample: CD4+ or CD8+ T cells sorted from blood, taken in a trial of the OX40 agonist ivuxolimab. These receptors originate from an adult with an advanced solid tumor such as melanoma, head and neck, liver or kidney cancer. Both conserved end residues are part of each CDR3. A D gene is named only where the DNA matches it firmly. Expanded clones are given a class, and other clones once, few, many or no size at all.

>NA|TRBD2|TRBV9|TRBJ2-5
CASSVDRGEETQYF
TGTGCCAGCAGCGTAGATCGGGGGGAAGAGACCCAGTACTTC
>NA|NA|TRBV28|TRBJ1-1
CASSSGAQRPVATEAFF
TGTGCCAGCAGTAGTGGGGCCCAAAGGCCAGTCGCCACTGAAGCTTTCTTT
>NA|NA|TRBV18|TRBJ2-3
CASSGRVDTDTQYF
TGTGCCAGCTCCGGAAGGGTAGACACAGATACGCAGTATTTT
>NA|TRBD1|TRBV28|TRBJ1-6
CASRFSGTANSPLHF
TGTGCCAGCAGATTTTCCGGGACAGCAAATTCACCCCTCCACTTT
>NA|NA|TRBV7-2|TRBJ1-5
CASSLSRQPQHF
TGTGCCAGCAGCTTATCAAGACAGCCCCAGCATTTT
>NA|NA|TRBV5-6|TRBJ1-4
CASNLKGGGEKLFF
TGTGCCAGCAACTTAAAAGGGGGAGGTGAAAAACTGTTTTTT
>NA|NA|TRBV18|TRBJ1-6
CASSPVGGENSPLHF
TGTGCCAGCTCACCCGTAGGGGGTGAGAATTCACCCCTCCACTTT
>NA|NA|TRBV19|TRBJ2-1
CASKTVSEQFF
TGTGCCAGCAAGACAGTGAGTGAGCAGTTCTTC
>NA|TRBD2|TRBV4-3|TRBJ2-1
CASSQALAGPGSYNEQFF
TGCGCCAGCAGCCAAGCACTAGCGGGTCCGGGGTCCTACAATGAGCAGTTCTTC
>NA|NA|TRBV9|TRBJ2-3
CASSVAPATDTQYF
TGTGCCAGCAGCGTAGCACCAGCCACAGATACGCAGTATTTT
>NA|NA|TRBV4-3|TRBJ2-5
CASSQDAGQETQYF
TGCGCCAGCAGCCAAGATGCAGGGCAAGAGACCCAGTACTTC
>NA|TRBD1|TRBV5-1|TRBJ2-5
CASRTTTGRQETQYF
TGCGCCAGCCGAACCACGACAGGGCGGCAAGAGACCCAGTACTTC
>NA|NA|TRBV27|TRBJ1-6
CASSPSYNSPLHF
TGTGCCAGCAGTCCCTCCTATAATTCACCCCTCCACTTT
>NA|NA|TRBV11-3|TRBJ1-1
CASSPRRGSGAEAFF
TGTGCCAGCAGCCCCAGGAGGGGGTCAGGCGCTGAAGCTTTCTTT
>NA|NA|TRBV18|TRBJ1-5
CASSRAGGEHQPQHF
TGTGCCAGCTCACGCGCGGGGGGAGAACATCAGCCCCAGCATTTT
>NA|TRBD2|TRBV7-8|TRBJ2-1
CASSVYLAGVEQFF
TGTGCCAGCAGCGTCTATTTAGCGGGAGTTGAGCAGTTCTTC
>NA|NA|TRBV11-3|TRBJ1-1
CASSPVGSLNTEAFF
TGTGCCAGCAGCCCCGTGGGCAGCCTGAACACTGAAGCTTTCTTT
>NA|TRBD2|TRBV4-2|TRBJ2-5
CASSQRILAGGGETQYF
TGTGCCAGCAGCCAAAGGATACTAGCGGGAGGAGGAGAGACCCAGTACTTC
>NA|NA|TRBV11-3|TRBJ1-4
CASSLGASAYEKLFF
TGTGCCAGCAGCTTAGGAGCATCAGCTTATGAAAAACTGTTTTTT
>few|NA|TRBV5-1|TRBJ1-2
CASSLELLPGGYTF
TGCGCCAGCAGCTTGGAACTTTTGCCGGGTGGCTACACCTTC
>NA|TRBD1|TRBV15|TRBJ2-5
CATSRQGAGETQYF
TGTGCCACCAGCAGACAGGGGGCGGGGGAGACCCAGTACTTC
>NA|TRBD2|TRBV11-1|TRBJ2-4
CASSLNLAGVVNIQYF
TGTGCCAGCAGCTTAAACCTAGCGGGAGTTGTAAACATTCAGTACTTC
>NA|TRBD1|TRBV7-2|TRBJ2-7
CASSLNRGVTYEQYF
TGTGCCAGCAGCTTAAACAGGGGTGTAACCTACGAGCAGTACTTC
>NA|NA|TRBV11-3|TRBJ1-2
CASSSGWTYYTF
TGTGCCAGCAGCTCCGGGTGGACGTACTACACCTTC
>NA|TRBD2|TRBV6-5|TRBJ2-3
CASSPGTSGRTQYF
TGTGCCAGCAGTCCCGGGACTAGCGGGAGGACGCAGTATTTT
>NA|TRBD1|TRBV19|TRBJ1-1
CASNGQGAPNTEAFF
TGTGCCAGTAACGGACAGGGGGCCCCGAACACTGAAGCTTTCTTT
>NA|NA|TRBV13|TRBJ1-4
CASSAGVVTGQLFF
TGTGCCAGCAGCGCAGGAGTCGTGACAGGCCAACTGTTTTTT
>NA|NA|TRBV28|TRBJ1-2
CASSLGTYGYTF
TGTGCCAGCAGTTTAGGGACTTATGGCTACACCTTC
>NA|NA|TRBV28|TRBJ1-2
CASSSPPGADYGYTF
TGTGCCAGCAGTTCCCCGCCGGGGGCTGACTATGGCTACACCTTC
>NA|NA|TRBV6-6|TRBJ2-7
CASSWTDEQYF
TGTGCCAGCAGTTGGACTGACGAGCAGTACTTC
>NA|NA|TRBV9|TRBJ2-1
CASSGRGQGASSSYNEQFF
TGTGCCAGCAGCGGGCGGGGGCAGGGGGCGTCAAGCTCCTACAATGAGCAGTTCTTC
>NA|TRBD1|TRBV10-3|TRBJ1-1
CAIRATGGDTEAFF
TGTGCCATCAGGGCAACAGGGGGGGACACTGAAGCTTTCTTT
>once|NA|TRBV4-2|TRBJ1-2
CASSQEEQSNYGYTF
TGTGCCAGCAGCCAAGAGGAACAGAGTAACTATGGCTACACCTTC
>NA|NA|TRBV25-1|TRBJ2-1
CASSEYQPGSWSEQFF
TGTGCCAGCAGTGAATACCAACCCGGATCCTGGAGTGAGCAGTTCTTC
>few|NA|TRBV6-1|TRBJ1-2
CASSEGGRADGYTF
TGTGCCAGCAGTGAAGGAGGCAGGGCGGATGGCTACACCTTC
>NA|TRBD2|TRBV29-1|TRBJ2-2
CSVRASGSGDVETGELFF
TGCAGCGTTAGAGCTAGCGGGAGTGGTGATGTCGAAACCGGGGAGCTGTTTTTT
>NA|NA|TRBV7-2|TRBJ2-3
CASSRDGGYTDTQYF
TGTGCCAGCAGCAGAGATGGCGGGTACACAGATACGCAGTATTTT
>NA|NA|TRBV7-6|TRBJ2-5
CASSLEKTQYF
TGTGCCAGCAGCTTAGAGAAGACCCAGTACTTC
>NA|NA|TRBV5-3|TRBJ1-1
CARSSRQEIMNTEAFF
TGTGCCAGAAGCTCAAGGCAGGAAATCATGAACACTGAAGCTTTCTTT
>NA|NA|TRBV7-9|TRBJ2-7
CASSDPIRGYEQYF
TGTGCCAGCAGCGATCCGATTCGGGGCTACGAGCAGTACTTC
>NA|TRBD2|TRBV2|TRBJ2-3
CASSETSGSTDTQYF
TGTGCCAGCAGTGAAACTAGCGGTTCCACAGATACGCAGTATTTT
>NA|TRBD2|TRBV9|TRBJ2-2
CASSVGGLAGVLGELFF
TGTGCCAGCAGCGTAGGGGGACTAGCGGGAGTTCTCGGGGAGCTGTTTTTT
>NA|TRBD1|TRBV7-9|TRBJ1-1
CASSPRGNEAFF
TGTGCCAGCAGCCCCAGGGGGAATGAAGCTTTCTTT
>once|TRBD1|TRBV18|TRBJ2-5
CASSPRDRETQYF
TGTGCCAGCTCACCAAGGGACAGAGAGACCCAGTACTTC
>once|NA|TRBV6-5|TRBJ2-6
CASSYSGVGANVLTF
TGTGCCAGCAGTTACTCTGGGGTCGGGGCCAACGTCCTGACTTTC
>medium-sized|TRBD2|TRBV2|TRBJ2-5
CASSGISGRETQYF
TGTGCCAGCAGTGGTATTAGCGGGAGAGAGACCCAGTACTTC
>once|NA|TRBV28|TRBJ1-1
CASILKMNTEAFF
TGTGCCAGCATCCTAAAGATGAACACTGAAGCTTTCTTT
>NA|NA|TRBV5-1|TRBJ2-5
CASSSSGTPDKETQYF
TGCGCCAGCAGCTCATCCGGGACCCCTGATAAAGAGACCCAGTACTTC
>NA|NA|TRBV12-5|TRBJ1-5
CASARAGTALPFSNQPQHF
TGTGCTAGTGCAAGAGCCGGGACCGCCCTTCCGTTTAGCAATCAGCCCCAGCATTTT
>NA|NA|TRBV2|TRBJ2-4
CASSDQGLAKNIQYF
TGTGCCAGCAGTGATCAGGGTTTAGCCAAAAACATTCAGTACTTC
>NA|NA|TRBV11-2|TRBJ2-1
CASSLDRGWGEQFF
TGTGCCAGCAGCTTAGACCGCGGCTGGGGTGAGCAGTTCTTC
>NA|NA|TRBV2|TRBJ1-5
CASSGITGIAQPQHF
TGTGCCAGCAGTGGCATAACAGGGATTGCTCAGCCCCAGCATTTT
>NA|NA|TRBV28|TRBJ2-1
CASSFHLGYNEQFF
TGTGCCAGCAGTTTTCACTTGGGTTACAATGAGCAGTTCTTC